Below, 10 T cell receptor beta chains from the same sample are listed, as sequenced in a study of blood T cell repertoires in COVID-19. Sequenced by immunoSEQ multiplex PCR; TCRdb stores in-frame clones only, minus some. The table lists 60,000 to 85,000 clones, about four fifths of them singletons, with about 6% in the top ten. Sequencing was carried out using peripheral blood. These receptors were obtained from a woman between 55 and 75 years old with acute or convalescent COVID-19.

The V call is TRBV7-2, the J call TRBJ2-7, with 9 bases that match TRBD1. With 3 bases clipped from V and 5 bases from J, the junction kept 11 bases outside the gene matches. Germline V gene sequence: CDR1 SGHTA, CDR2 FQGNSA. The CDR3 is 16 amino acids. DNA of the CDR3: TGTGCCAGCAGCTTTGGGTGGGGACAGGGTACCAACGAGCAGTACTTC. Translation gives CASSFGWGQGTNEQYF. Together with reference TRBV7-2 and TRBJ2-7, the CDR3 gives the full variable domain: GAGVSQSPSNKVTEKGKDVELRCDPISGHTALYWYRQSLGQGLEFLIYFQGNSAPDKSGLPSDRFSAERTGGSVSTLTIQRTQQEDSAVYLCASSFGWGQGTNEQYFGPGTRLTVT.

The chain uses TRBV3-1 (or the pseudogene TRBV3-2) and TRBJ2-5; D ambiguous. Per germline, CDR1 LGHDT and CDR2 YNNKEL (reference sequence). This CDR3 contains 13 residues. V was pared by 1 base and J by 5 bases, with 8 bases between. The CDR3 sequence: CASSQARRETQYF. In nucleotides, the CDR3 is TGTGCCAGCAGCCAAGCGCGGCGCGAGACCCAGTACTTC.

This chain joins TRBV5-4 and TRBJ2-2; tentatively, D is TRBD1 (5 bases). Germline V CDR1 and CDR2: SGHNT, YYREEE (reference sequence). V was shortened by 4 bases and J by 6 bases, with 13 bases between the two germline ends. This CDR3 has 14 residues. The CDR3 nucleotides are TGTGCCAGCAGCGACATAACAGGCTCCGGGGAGCTGTTTTTT. It translates to CASSDITGSGELFF.

J is TRBJ2-1 and V is TRBV14; 10 bases are a match to TRBD2. Trimming removed 4 bases from V and 5 bases from J; junction bases left unmatched: 5. This CDR3 region has 15 residues. Germline loops: CDR1 SGHDN, CDR2 FVKESK. The CDR3 here is CASSLSGGAHNEQFF. The CDR3 DNA reads as TGTGCCAGCAGCCTAAGCGGGGGGGCCCACAATGAGCAGTTCTTC. The full variable domain, its missing parts supplied by reference TRBV14 and TRBJ2-1, is EAGVTQFPSHSVIEKGQTVTLRCDPISGHDNLYWYRRVMGKEIKFLLHFVKESKQDESGMPNNRFLAERTGGTYSTLKVQPAELEDSGVYFCASSLSGGAHNEQFFGPGTRLTVL.

The chain joins TRBV15 to TRBJ1-2, with TRBD1 identical over 8 bases. After removal of 5 bases from V and 8 bases from J, the junction contained 22 bases not matched to a gene. Germline assignment: CDR1 LNHNV and CDR2 YYDKDF (reference sequence). The CDR3 runs to 18 residues. The CDR3 region is CATSGQIIGQGLDRGYTF. CDR3 in DNA: TGTGCCACCAGCGGACAAATAATCGGACAGGGTTTAGACCGGGGCTACACCTTC.

This chain uses TRBV10-3 with TRBJ1-1; 8 bases fit TRBD1. Per germline, CDR1 ENHRY and CDR2 SYGVKD. CDR3 length: 14 residues. V dropped 6 bases and J dropped 5; count of bases not matched to a gene: 8. Here the CDR3 DNA reads TGTGCCATCAGGGACGGACAGGGAGAGACTGAAGCTTTCTTT. Encoded protein: CAIRDGQGETEAFF.

DNA of the CDR3: TGTGCCAGCTCTCAAGACAGGGGTAGTGCCGGGGGGTCCCAGCATTTT. Protein: CASSQDRGSAGGSQHF. The rearrangement uses TRBV18 and TRBJ1-5, with 8 positions matching TRBD1. This CDR3 spans 16 amino acids. V dropped 6 bases and J dropped 11; count of bases not matched to a gene: 18. The germline CDR1 and CDR2 sequences are KGHSH and LQKENI.

In regard to this clone: At one end, the junction sequence differs from germline, possibly due to a read error. The chain joins TRBV10-3 to TRBJ1-1; no firm D call. Per the germline V gene, CDR1 is ENHRY and CDR2 is SYGVKD. This CDR3 spans 16 amino acids. The CDR3: CAISESLRALNTEAFF. The DNA of the CDR3 is TGTGCCATCAGCGAGTCATTGCGGGCTCTGAACACTGAAGCTTTCTTT.

The genes are TRBV7-9 and TRBJ2-2; D not certain. Trimming cost V 4 bases and J 3 bases, with 9 bases left between them. The V gene's germline CDR1 is SEHNR and CDR2 FQNEAQ (reference sequence). The CDR3 covers 14 residues. The CDR3 reads CASSSSGDTGELFF. The CDR3 DNA sequence: TGTGCCAGCAGCTCATCAGGCGACACCGGGGAGCTGTTTTTT. The variable domain in full, with the rest retrieved from reference TRBV7-9 and TRBJ2-2, is DTGVSQNPRHKITKRGQNVTFRCDPISEHNRLYWYRQTLGQGPEFLTYFQNEAQLEKSRLLSDRFSAERPKGSFSTLEIQRTEQGDSAMYLCASSSSGDTGELFFGEGSRLTVL.

V is TRBV3-1 (or the pseudogene TRBV3-2) and J is TRBJ1-1, with a weak D call TRBD1 (5 bases). Germline V gives CDR1 LGHDT, CDR2 YNNKEL (reference sequence). V lost 1 base and J lost 2, with 11 bases in between. The CDR3 is made up of 15 amino acids. This chain's CDR3 is CASSQGYRINTEAFF. The CDR3 DNA reads as TGTGCCAGCAGCCAAGGATACAGGATTAACACTGAAGCTTTCTTT.